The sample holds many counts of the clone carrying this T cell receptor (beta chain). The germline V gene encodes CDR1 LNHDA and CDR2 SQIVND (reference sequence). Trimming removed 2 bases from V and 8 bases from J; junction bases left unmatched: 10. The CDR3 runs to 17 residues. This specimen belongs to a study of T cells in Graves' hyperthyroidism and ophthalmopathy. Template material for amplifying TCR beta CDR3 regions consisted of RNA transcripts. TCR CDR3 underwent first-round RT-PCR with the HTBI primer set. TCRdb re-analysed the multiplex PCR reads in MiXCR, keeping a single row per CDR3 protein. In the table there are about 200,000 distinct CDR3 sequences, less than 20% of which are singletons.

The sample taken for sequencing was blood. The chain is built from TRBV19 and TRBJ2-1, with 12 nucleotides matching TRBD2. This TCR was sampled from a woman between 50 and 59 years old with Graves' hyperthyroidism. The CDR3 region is CASSIRGLAGLRDEQFF. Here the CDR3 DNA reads TGTGCCAGTAGTATACGGGGACTAGCGGGCCTACGCGATGAGCAGTTCTTC.